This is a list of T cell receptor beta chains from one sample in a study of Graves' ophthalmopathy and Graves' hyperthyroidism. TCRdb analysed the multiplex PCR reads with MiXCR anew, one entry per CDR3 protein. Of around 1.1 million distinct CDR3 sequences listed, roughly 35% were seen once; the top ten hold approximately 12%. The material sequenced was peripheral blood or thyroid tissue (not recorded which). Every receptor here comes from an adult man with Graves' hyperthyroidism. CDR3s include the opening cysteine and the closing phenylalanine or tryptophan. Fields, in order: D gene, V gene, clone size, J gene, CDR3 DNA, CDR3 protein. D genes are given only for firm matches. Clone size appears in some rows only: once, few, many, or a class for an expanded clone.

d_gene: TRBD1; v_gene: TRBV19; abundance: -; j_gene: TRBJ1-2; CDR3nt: TGTGCCAGCACCGGGACAGGGGGAACTTACGATGGCTACACCTTC; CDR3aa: CASTGTGGTYDGYTF
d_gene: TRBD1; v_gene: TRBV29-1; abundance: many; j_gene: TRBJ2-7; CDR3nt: TGCAGCGTTGCGCGCAGGGGGCGCGATGGCGAGCAGTACTTC; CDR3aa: CSVARRGRDGEQYF
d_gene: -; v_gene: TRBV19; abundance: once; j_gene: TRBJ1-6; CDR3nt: TGTGCCAGTAGGACAATGGGACACTCCTATAATTCACCCCTCCACTTT; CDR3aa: CASRTMGHSYNSPLHF
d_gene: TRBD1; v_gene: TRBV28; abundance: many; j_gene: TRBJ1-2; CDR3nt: TGTGCCAGCCTGGGACAGAACTATGGCTACACCTTC; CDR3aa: CASLGQNYGYTF
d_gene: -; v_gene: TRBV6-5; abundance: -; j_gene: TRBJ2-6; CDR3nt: TGTGCCAGCAGTTACAGGCACAACCCGGGCTCTGGGGCCAACGTCCTGACTTTC; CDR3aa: CASSYRHNPGSGANVLTF
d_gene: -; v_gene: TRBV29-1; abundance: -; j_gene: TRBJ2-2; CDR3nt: TGCAGCCCAGGGACACCGAACACCGGGGAGCTGTTTTTT; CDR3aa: CSPGTPNTGELFF
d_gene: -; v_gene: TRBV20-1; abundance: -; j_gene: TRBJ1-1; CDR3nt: TGCAGTGCGGGGGCAGAAGCTTTCTTT; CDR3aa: CSAGAEAFF
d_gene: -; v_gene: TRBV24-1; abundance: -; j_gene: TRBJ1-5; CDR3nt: TGTGCCAGCAAGAATCAGGGTGGGTTGGGTCAGCCCCAGCATTTT; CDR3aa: CASKNQGGLGQPQHF
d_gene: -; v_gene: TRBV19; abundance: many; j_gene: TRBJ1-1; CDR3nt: TGTGCCAGTAGTACGGGGGCGGCTGAAGCTTTCTTT; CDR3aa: CASSTGAAEAFF
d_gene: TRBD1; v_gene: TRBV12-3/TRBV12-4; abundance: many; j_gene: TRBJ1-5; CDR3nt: TGTGCCAGCAGGAAGACAGGGGGATTGCAGCCCCAGCATTTT; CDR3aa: CASRKTGGLQPQHF
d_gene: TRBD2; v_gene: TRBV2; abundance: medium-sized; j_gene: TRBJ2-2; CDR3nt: TGTGCCAGCACGGGACTATTAGCCACCGGGGAGCTGTTTTTT; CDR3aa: CASTGLLATGELFF
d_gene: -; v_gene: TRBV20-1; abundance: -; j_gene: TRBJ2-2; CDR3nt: TGCAGTGCTACCGAGACAGCGCCCACCGGGGAGCTGTTTTTT; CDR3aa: CSATETAPTGELFF
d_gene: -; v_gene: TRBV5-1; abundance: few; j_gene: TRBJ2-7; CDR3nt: TGCGCCAGCACCTTAGAGGGTTACGAGCAGTACTTC; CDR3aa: CASTLEGYEQYF
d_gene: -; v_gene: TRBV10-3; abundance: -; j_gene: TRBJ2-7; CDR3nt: TGTGCCATCATGGGGAATTCCTACGAGCAGTACTTC; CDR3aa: CAIMGNSYEQYF
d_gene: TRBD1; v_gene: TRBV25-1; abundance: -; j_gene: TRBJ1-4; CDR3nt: TGTGCCAGCAGTCTACCCGGGACAGGGTGGGAAAAACTGTTTTTT; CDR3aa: CASSLPGTGWEKLFF
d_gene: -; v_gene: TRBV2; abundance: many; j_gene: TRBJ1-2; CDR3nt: TGTGCCAGCAGTGAAGAATTAGGGGATAAGGACTACACCTTC; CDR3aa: CASSEELGDKDYTF
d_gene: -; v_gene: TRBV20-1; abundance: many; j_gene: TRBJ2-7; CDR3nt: TGCAGTGCTCATAGGGATGACTCCTACGAGCAGTACTTC; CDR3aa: CSAHRDDSYEQYF
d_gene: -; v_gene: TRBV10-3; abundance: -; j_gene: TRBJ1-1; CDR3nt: TGTGCCATCCTAGGACAGATGAACACTGAAGCTTTCTTT; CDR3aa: CAILGQMNTEAFF
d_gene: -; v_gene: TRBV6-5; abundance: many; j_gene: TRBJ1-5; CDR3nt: TGTGCCAGCAGTTCAAGCTTTAGGGGGAGCGATCAGCCCCAGCATTTT; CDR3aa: CASSSSFRGSDQPQHF
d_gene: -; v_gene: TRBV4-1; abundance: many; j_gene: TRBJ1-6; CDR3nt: TGCGCCAGCAGCCAACCCAAATCACCCCTCCACTTT; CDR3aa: CASSQPKSPLHF
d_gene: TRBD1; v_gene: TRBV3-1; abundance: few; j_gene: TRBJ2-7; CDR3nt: TGTGCCAGCAGCCAAGTTGGGAGAAGGACAGGGGGAAACGAGCAGTACTTC; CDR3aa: CASSQVGRRTGGNEQYF
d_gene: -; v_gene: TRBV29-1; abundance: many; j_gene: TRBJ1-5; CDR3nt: TGCAGCGTTGAAGAAGTAGGACAGCCCCAGCATTTT; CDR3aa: CSVEEVGQPQHF
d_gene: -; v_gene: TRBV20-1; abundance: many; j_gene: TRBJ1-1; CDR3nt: TGCAGTGCAGAATGGGGGGGGTACACTGAAGCTTTCTTT; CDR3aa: CSAEWGGYTEAFF
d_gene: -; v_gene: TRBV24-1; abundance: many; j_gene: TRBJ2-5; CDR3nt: TGTGCCACCAGTGATTGGCAGAGGGGTCAAGAGACCCAGTACTTC; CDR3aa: CATSDWQRGQETQYF
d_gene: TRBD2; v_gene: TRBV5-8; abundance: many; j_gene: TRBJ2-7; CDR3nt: TGTGCCAGCAGCCCGCTCTCTAGCGGGAGTCGAGAGCAGTACTTC; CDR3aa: CASSPLSSGSREQYF
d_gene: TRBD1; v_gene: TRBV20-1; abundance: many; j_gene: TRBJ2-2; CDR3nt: TGCAGTGCTAGAGACGGGACAGTTAACACCGGGGAGCTGTTTTTT; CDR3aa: CSARDGTVNTGELFF
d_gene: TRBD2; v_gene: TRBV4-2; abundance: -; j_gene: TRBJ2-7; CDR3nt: TGTGCTCGCGGAACTAGCGGGAAAATTTCCTACGAGCAGTACTTC; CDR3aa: CARGTSGKISYEQYF
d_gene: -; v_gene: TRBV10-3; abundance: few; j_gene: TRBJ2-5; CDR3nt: TGTGCCATCAGTGCGGCCCCCGTGGAGACCCAGTACTTC; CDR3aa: CAISAAPVETQYF
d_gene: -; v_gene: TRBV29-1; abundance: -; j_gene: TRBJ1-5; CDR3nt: -; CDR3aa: CSVDSGANVLTFGAGNQPQHF
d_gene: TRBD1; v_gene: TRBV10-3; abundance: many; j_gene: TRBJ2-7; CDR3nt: TGTGCCATCAACCCTCAACGGACAGGTGACCCCTACGAGCAGTACTTC; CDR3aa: CAINPQRTGDPYEQYF
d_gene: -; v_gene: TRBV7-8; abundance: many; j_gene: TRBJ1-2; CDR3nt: TGTGCCAGCAGCTCCAGGGACTATGGCTACACCTTC; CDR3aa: CASSSRDYGYTF
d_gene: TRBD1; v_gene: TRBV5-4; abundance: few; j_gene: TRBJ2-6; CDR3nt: TGTGCCAGCATACAGGGGGGAGGCTCTGGGGCCAACGTCCTGACTTTC; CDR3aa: CASIQGGGSGANVLTF
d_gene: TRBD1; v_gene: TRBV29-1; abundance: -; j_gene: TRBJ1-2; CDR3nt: TGCAGCGTAGTTGGCAGGGGGAACTATGGCTACACCTTC; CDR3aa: CSVVGRGNYGYTF
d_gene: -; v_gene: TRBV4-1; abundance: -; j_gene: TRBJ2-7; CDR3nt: TGCGCCAGCAGCCAAGATACCGCGAGATTCGAGCAGTACTTC; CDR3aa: CASSQDTARFEQYF
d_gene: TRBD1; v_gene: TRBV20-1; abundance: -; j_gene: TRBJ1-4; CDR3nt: TGCAGTGCTAGAGATCCGACAGGGGCCAATGAAAAACTGTTTTTT; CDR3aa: CSARDPTGANEKLFF
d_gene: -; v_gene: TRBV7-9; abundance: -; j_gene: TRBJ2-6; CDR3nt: TGTGCCAGCGAAATACAGGGCGAAGCTTTC; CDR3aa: CASEIQGEAF
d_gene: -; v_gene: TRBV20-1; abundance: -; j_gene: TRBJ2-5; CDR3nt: TGCAGTGCTAGAGGAGGTCGGCAGCAACGACAAGAGACCCAGTACTTC; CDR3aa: CSARGGRQQRQETQYF
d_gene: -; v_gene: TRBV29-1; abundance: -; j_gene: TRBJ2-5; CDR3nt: TGCAGCGTTATTAGGGCAGGATATCACCAAGAGACCCAGTACTTC; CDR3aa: CSVIRAGYHQETQYF
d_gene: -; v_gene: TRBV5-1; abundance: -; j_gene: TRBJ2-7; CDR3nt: TGCGCCAGTGGCAGAGGGCAGTACTTC; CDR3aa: CASGRGQYF
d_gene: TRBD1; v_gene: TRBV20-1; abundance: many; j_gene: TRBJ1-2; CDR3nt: TGCAGTGCTAGAGGAGTGACAGGGAAGTATGGCTACACCTTC; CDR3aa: CSARGVTGKYGYTF
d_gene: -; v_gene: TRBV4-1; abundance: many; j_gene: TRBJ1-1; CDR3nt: TGCGCCAGCAGCCAACCCCAGGGTAGGGCTGAAGCTTTCTTT; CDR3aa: CASSQPQGRAEAFF
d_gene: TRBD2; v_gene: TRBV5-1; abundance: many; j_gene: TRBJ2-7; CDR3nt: TGCGCAAGCGCAGCGGGGGGCTACGAGCAGTACTTC; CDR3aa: CASAAGGYEQYF
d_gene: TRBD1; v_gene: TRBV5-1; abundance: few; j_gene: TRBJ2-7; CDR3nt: TGCGCCAGCAGCGCGCTACGAAGCAGGGGGGAGCAGTACTTC; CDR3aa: CASSALRSRGEQYF
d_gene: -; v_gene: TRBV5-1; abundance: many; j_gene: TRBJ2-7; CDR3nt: TGCGCCAGCAGCTTGGGTTCAGGAAACTACGAGCAGTACTTC; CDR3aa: CASSLGSGNYEQYF
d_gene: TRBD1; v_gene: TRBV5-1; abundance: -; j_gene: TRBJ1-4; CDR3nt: TGTGCCAGCTCACCACCAGGGGGAAATGAAAAACTGTTTTTT; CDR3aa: CASSPPGGNEKLFF
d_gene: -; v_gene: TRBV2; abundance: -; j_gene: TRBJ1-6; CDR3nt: TGTGCCAGTACTACAGGGATTCCTTCACCCCTCCACTTT; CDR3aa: CASTTGIPSPLHF
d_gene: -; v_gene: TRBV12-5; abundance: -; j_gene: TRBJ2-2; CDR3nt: TGTGCTAGTGGTTTGTTTCTAGACGCCCCGGCAGTAAATACCGGGGAGCTGTTTTTT; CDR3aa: CASGLFLDAPAVNTGELFF
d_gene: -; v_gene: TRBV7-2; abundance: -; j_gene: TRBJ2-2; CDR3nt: TGTGCCAGCAGCTCCTCTAGACACACCGGGGAGCTGTTTTTT; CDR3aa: CASSSSRHTGELFF
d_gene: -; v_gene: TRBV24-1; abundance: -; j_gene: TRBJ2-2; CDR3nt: TGTGCCACCAGCTCGGGCGGGCTCAGCACCGGGGAGCTGTTTTTT; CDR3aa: CATSSGGLSTGELFF
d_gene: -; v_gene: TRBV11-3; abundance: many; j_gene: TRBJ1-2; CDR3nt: TGTGCCAGCAGCTTAAGTCAGGGAGATGGCTACACCTTC; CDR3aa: CASSLSQGDGYTF
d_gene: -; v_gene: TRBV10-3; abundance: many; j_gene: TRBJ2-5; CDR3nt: TGTGCCATCAGGGGAACAGAAGAAGAGACCCAGTACTTC; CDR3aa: CAIRGTEEETQYF
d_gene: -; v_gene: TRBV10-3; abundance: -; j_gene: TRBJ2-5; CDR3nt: TGTGCCATCAGTGAAGAGAGTACCTCCTACACCCAAGAGACCCAGTACTTC; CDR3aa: CAISEESTSYTQETQYF
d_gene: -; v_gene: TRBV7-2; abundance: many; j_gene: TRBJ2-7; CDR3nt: TGTGCCAGCAGCTTAGGGTCAGGAGCCCCCTACGAGCAGTACTTC; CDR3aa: CASSLGSGAPYEQYF